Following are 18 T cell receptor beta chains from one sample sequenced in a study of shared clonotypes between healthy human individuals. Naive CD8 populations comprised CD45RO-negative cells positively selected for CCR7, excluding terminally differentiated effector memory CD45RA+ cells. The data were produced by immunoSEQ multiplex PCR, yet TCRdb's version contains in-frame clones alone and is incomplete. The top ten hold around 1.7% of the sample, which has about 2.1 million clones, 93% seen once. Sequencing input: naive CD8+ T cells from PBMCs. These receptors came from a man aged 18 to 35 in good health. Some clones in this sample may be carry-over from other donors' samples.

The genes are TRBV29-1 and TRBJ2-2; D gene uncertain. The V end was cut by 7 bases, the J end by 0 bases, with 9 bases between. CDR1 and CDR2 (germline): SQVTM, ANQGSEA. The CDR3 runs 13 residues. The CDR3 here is CSARRPNTGELFF. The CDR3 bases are TGCAGCGCCCGAAGACCGAACACCGGGGAGCTGTTTTTT.

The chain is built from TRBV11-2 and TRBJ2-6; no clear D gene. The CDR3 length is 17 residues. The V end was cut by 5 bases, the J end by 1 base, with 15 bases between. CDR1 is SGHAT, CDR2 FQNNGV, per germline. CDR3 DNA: TGTGCCAGCAGCACACCAGTGCGTGGGTCTGGGGCCAACGTCCTGACTTTC. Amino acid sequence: CASSTPVRGSGANVLTF.

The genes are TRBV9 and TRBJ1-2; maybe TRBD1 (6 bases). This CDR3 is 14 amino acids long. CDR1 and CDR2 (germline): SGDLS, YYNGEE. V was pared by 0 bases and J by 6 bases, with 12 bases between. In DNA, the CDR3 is TGTGCCAGCAGCGTAGATAGGACAGCTGATGGCTACACCTTC. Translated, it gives CASSVDRTADGYTF.

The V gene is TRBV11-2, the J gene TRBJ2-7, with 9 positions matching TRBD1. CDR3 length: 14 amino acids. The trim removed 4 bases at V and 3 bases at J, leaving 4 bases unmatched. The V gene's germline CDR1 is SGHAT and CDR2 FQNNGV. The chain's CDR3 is CASSSGQGVYEQYF. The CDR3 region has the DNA TGTGCCAGCAGCTCGGGACAGGGCGTCTACGAGCAGTACTTC.

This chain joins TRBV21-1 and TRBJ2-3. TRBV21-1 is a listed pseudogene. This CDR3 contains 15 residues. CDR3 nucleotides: TGTGCCAGCAGCAAAGACCAGAGATTCACAGATACGCAGTATTTT. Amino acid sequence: CASSKDQRFTDTQYF.

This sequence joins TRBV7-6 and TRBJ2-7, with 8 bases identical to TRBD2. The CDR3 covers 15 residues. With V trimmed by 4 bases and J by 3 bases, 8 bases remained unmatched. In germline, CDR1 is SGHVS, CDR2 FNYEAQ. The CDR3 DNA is TGTGCCAGCAGCTCAAGCACTAGCGGAGACTACGAGCAGTACTTC. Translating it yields CASSSSTSGDYEQYF.

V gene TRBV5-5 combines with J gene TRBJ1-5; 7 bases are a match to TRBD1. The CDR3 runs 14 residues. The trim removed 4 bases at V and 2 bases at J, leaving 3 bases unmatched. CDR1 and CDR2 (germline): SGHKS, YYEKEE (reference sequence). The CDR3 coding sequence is TGTGCCAGCAGCAAACAGGGGCGCAATCAGCCCCAGCATTTT. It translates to CASSKQGRNQPQHF. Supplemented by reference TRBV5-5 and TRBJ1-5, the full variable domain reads DAGVTQSPTHLIKTRGQQVTLRCSPISGHKSVSWYQQVLGQGPQFIFQYYEKEERGRGNFPDRFSARQFPNYSSELNVNALLLGDSALYLCASSKQGRNQPQHFGDGTRLSIL.

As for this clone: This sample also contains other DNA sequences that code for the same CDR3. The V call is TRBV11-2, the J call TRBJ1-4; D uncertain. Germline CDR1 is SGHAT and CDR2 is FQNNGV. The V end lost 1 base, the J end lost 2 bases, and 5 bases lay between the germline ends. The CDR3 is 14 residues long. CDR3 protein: CASSLGVTNEKLFF. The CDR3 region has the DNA TGTGCCAGCAGCTTAGGTGTTACTAATGAAAAACTGTTTTTT.

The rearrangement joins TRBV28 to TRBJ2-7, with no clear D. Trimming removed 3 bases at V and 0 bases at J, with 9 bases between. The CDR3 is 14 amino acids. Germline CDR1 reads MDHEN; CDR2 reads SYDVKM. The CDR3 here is CASSFYRFSYEQYF. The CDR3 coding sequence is TGTGCCAGCAGTTTTTACAGATTCTCCTACGAGCAGTACTTC.

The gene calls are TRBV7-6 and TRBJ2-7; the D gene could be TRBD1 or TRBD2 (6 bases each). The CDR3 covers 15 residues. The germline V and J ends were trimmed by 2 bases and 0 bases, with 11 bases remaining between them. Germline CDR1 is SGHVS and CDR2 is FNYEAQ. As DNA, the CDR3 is TGTGCCAGCAGCTTATCGGGGGCGAGCTCCTACGAGCAGTACTTC. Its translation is CASSLSGASSYEQYF.

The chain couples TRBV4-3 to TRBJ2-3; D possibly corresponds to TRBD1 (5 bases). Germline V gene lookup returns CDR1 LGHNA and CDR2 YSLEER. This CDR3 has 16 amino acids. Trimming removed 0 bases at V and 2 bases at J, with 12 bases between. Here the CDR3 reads CASSQEGVGATDTQYF. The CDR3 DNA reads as TGCGCCAGCAGCCAAGAAGGGGTAGGAGCCACAGATACGCAGTATTTT.

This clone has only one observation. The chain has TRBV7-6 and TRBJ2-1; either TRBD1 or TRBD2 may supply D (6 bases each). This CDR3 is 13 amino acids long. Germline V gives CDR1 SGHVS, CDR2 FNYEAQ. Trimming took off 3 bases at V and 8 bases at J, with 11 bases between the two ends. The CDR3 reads CASSFSGAHEQFF. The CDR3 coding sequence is TGTGCCAGCAGCTTCTCGGGGGCTCATGAGCAGTTCTTC.

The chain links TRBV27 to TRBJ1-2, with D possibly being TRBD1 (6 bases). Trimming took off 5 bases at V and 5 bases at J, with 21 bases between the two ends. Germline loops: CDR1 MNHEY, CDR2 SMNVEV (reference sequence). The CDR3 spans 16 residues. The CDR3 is CASSLGGGQPWYGYTF. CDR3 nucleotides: TGTGCCAGCAGTCTTGGGGGTGGACAGCCGTGGTATGGCTACACCTTC.

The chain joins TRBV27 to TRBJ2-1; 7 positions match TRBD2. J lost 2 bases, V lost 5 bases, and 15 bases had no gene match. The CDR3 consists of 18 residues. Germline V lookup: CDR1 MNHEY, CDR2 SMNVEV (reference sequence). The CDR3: CASSPLLERDWAYNEQFF. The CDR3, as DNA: TGTGCCAGCAGTCCCCTCCTAGAGCGGGATTGGGCCTACAATGAGCAGTTCTTC.

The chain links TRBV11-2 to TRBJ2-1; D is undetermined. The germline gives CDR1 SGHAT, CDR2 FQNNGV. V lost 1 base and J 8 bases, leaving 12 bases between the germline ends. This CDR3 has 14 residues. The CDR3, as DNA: TGTGCCAGCAGCTTAGCGGGCTCCGCGGATGAGCAGTTCTTC. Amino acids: CASSLAGSADEQFF. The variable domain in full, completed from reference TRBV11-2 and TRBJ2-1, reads EAGVAQSPRYKIIEKRQSVAFWCNPISGHATLYWYQQILGQGPKLLIQFQNNGVVDDSQLPKDRFSAERLKGVDSTLKIQPAKLEDSAVYLCASSLAGSADEQFFGPGTRLTVL.

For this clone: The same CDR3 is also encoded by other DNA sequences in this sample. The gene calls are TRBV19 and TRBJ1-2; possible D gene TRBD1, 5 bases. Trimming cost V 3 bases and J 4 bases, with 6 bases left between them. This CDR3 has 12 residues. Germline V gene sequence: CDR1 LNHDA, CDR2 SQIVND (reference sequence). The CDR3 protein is CASSMGGYGYTF. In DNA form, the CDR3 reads TGTGCCAGTAGTATGGGGGGCTATGGCTACACCTTC.

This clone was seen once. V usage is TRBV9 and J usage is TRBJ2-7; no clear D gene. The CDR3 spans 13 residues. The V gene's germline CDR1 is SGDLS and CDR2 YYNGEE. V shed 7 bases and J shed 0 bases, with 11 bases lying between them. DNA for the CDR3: TGTGCCAGCTCCACGACAAGCTCCTACGAGCAGTACTTC. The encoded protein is CASSTTSSYEQYF.

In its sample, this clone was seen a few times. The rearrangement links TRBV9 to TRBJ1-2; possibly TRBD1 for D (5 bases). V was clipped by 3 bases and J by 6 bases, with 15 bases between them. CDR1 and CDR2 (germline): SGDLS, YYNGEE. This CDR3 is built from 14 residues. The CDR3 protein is CASSGSRPGDGYTF. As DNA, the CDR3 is TGTGCCAGCAGCGGAAGCAGGCCGGGGGATGGCTACACCTTC.